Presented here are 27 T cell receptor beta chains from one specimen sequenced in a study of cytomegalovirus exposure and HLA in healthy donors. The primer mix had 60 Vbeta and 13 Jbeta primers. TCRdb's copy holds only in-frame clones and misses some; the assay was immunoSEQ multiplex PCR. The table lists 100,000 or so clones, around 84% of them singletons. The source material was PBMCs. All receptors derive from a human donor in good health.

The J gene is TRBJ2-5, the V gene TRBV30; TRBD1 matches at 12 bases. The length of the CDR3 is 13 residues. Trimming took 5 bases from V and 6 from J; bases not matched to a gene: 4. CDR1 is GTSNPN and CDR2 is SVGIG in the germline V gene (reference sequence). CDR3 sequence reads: CAWGTGGRQTQYF. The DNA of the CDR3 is TGTGCCTGGGGGACAGGGGGCCGTCAGACCCAGTACTTC.

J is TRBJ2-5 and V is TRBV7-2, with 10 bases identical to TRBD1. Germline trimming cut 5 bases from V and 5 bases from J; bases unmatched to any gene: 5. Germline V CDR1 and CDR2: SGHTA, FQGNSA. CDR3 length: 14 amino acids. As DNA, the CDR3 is TGTGCCAGCAGCCCAGACAGGGGGCATGAGACCCAGTACTTC. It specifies CASSPDRGHETQYF.

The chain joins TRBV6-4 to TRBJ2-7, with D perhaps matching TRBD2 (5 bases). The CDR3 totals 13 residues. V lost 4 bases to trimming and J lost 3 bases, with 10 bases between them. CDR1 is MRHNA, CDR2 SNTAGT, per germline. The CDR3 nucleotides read TGTGCCAGCAGTGTCGACTATGGCTACGAGCAGTACTTC. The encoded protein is CASSVDYGYEQYF.

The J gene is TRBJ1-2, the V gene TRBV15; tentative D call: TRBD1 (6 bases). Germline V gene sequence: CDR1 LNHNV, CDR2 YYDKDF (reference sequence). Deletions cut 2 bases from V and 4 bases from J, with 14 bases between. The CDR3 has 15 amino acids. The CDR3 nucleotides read TGTGCCACCAGCAGACAGGACAGCCAGTCCTATGGCTACACCTTC. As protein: CATSRQDSQSYGYTF. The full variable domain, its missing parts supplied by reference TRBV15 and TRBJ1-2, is DAMVIQNPRYQVTQFGKPVTLSCSQTLNHNVMYWYQQKSSQAPKLLFHYYDKDFNNEADTPDNFQSRRPNTSFCFLDIRSPGLGDTAMYLCATSRQDSQSYGYTFGSGTRLTVV.

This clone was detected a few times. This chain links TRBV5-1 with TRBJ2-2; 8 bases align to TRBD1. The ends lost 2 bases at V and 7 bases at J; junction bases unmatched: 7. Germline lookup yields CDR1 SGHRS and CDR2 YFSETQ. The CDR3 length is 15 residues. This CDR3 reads CASSFWTGSLGELFF. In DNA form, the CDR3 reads TGCGCCAGCAGCTTTTGGACAGGGTCACTCGGGGAGCTGTTTTTT.

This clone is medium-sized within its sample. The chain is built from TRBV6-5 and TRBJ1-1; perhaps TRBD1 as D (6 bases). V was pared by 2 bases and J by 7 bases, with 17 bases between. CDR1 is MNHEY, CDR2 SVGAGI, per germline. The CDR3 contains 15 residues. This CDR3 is CASSYGWQGRGEAFF. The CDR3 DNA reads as TGTGCCAGCAGTTACGGGTGGCAGGGGAGGGGTGAAGCTTTCTTT.

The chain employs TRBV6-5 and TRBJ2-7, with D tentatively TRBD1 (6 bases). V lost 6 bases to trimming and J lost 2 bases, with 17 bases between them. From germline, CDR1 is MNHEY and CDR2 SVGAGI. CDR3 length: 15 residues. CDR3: CASSRTGFGPYEQYF. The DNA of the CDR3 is TGTGCCAGCAGCCGCACAGGGTTTGGTCCCTACGAGCAGTACTTC.

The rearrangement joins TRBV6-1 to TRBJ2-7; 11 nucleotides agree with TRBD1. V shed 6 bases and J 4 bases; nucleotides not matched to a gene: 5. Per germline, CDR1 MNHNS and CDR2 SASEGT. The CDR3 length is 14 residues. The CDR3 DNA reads TGTGCCAGCAGGGCCGGGACAGGGGGTTACGAGCAGTACTTC. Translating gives CASRAGTGGYEQYF.

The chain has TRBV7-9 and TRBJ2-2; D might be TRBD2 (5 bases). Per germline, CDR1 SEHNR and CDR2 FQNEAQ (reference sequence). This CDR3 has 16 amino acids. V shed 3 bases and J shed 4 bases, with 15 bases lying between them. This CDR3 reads CASSLEGLSPTGELFF. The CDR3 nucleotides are TGTGCCAGCAGCTTGGAAGGACTCAGTCCCACCGGGGAGCTGTTTTTT.

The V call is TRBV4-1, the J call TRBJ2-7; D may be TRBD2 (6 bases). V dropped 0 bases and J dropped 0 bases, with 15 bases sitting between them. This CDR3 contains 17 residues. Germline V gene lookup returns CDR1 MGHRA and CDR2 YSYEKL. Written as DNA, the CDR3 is TGCGCCAGCAGCCAAGATGGGGTTAGCGGCAGCTCCTACGAGCAGTACTTC. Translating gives CASSQDGVSGSSYEQYF.

The CDR3 sequence: CASSLRQRTGYPIEQYF. For the CDR3, the DNA is TGTGCCAGCAGCCTACGACAGCGGACAGGGTATCCGATCGAGCAGTACTTC. This sequence joins TRBV13 and TRBJ2-7, with 8 nucleotides matching TRBD1. Per germline, CDR1 PRHDT and CDR2 FYEKMQ (reference sequence). V dropped 5 bases and J dropped 6; count of bases not matched to a gene: 18. The CDR3 sequence is 17 residues long. Full variable domain (remainder filled in from reference TRBV13 and TRBJ2-7): AAGVIQSPRHLIKEKRETATLKCYPIPRHDTVYWYQQGPGQDPQFLISFYEKMQSDKGSIPDRFSAQQFSDYHSELNMSSLELGDSALYFCASSLRQRTGYPIEQYFGPGTRLTVT.

The CDR3 nucleotides read TGTGCCAGCAGTTCCCTCCTCCGATTAGCGGGAGGGTTGGGGGATGAGCAGTTCTTC. Encoded protein: CASSSLLRLAGGLGDEQFF. The chain joins TRBV27 to TRBJ2-1, with 11 bases that match TRBD2. Losses at the gene ends were 4 bases for V and 8 bases for J; bases not matched to a gene: 19. The CDR3 contains 19 residues. Germline V lookup: CDR1 MNHEY, CDR2 SMNVEV (reference sequence).

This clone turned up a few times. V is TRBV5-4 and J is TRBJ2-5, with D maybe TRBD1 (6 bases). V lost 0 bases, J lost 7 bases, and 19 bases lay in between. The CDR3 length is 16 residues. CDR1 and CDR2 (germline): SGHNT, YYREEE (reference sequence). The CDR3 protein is CASSLVRDTFRGTQYF. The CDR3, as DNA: TGTGCCAGCAGCTTGGTACGGGACACCTTCCGAGGGACCCAGTACTTC. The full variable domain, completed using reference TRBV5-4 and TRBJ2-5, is ETGVTQSPTHLIKTRGQQVTLRCSSQSGHNTVSWYQQALGQGPQFIFQYYREEENGRGNFPPRFSGLQFPNYSSELNVNALELDDSALYLCASSLVRDTFRGTQYFGPGTRLLVL.

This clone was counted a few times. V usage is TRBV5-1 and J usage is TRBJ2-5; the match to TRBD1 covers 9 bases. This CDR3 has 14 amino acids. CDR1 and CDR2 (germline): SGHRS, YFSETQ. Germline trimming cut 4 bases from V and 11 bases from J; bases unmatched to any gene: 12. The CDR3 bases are TGCGCCAGCAGCCTGGGACAGGGTAGAGGGGAGCAGTACTTC. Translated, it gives CASSLGQGRGEQYF.

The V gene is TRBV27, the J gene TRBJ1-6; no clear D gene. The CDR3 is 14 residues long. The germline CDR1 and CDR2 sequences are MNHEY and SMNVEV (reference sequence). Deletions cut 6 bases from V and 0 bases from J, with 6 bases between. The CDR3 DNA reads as TGTGCCAGCAGGCGGAGCTCCTATAATTCACCCCTCCACTTT. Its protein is CASRRSSYNSPLHF.

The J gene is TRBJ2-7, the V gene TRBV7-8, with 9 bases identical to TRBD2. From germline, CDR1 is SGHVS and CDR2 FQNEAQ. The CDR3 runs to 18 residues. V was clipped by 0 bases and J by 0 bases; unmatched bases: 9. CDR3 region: CASSLAGGRGVSSYEQYF. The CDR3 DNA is TGTGCCAGCAGCTTAGCGGGCGGGAGGGGCGTCAGCTCCTACGAGCAGTACTTC.

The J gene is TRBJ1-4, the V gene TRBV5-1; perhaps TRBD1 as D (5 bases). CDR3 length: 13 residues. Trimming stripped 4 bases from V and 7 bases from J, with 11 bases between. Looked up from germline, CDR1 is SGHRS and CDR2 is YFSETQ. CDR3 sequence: CASSIREGEKLFF. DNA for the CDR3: TGCGCCAGCAGCATCAGGGAGGGTGAAAAACTGTTTTTT.

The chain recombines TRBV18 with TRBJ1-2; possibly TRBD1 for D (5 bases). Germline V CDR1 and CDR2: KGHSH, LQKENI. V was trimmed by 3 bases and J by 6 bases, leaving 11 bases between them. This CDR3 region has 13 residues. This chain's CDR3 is CASSPAGWDGYTF. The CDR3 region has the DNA TGTGCCAGCTCACCGGCAGGGTGGGATGGCTACACCTTC.

CDR3 in DNA: TGTGCCAGCAGCTTGGAGGGGGTCCGGGTCCCAGATACGCAGTATTTT. This encodes CASSLEGVRVPDTQYF. V is TRBV5-5 and J is TRBJ2-3, with D perhaps matching TRBD1 (6 bases). Germline V CDR1 and CDR2: SGHKS, YYEKEE (reference sequence). V shed 0 bases and J shed 4 bases, with 15 bases lying between them. The CDR3 is 16 amino acids.

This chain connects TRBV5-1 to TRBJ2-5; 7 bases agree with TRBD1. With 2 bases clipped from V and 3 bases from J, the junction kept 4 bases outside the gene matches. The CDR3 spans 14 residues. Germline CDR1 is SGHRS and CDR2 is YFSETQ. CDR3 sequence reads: CASSFGQVEETQYF. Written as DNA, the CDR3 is TGCGCCAGCAGCTTCGGACAGGTAGAAGAGACCCAGTACTTC.

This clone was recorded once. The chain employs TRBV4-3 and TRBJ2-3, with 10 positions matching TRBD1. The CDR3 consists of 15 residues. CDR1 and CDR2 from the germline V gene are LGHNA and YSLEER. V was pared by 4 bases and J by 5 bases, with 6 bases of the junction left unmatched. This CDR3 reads CASSRDRGQGDTQYF. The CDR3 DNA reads TGCGCCAGCAGCCGCGACAGGGGGCAAGGAGATACGCAGTATTTT.

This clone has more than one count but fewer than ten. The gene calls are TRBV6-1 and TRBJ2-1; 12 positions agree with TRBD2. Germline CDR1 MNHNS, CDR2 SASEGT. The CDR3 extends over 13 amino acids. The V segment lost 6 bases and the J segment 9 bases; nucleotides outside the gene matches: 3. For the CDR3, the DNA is TGTGCCAGCAGACCACTAGCGGGGGGTGAGCAGTTCTTC. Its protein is CASRPLAGGEQFF.

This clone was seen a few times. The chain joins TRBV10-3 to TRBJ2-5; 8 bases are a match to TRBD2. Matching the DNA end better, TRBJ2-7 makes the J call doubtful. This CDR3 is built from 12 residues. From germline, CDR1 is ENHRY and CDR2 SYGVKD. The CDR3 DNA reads TGTGCCATCGGGGGACTAGTTCCCGAGCAGTACTTC. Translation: CAIGGLVPEQYF.

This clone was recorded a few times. CDR3 sequence: CASSRRLAGAGELFF. CDR3 in DNA: TGTGCCAGCAGCAGACGACTAGCGGGAGCCGGGGAGCTGTTTTTT. This chain connects TRBV5-6 to TRBJ2-2; TRBD2 matches at 12 bases. The CDR3 sequence is 15 residues long. Trimming at V came to 4 bases and at J to 6 bases, leaving 4 bases not matched to a gene. The germline CDR1 and CDR2 sequences are SGHDT and YYEEEE.

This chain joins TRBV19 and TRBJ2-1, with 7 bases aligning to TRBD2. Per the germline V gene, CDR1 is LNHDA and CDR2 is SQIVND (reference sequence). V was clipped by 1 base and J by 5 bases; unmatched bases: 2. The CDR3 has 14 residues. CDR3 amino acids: CASSIAGGNNEQFF. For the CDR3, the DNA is TGTGCCAGTAGTATAGCGGGAGGCAACAATGAGCAGTTCTTC.

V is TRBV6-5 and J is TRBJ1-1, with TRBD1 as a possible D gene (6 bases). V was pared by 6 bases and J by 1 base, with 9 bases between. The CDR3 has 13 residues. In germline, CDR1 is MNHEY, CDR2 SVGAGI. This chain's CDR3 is CASRGTSNTEAFF. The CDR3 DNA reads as TGTGCCAGCAGAGGGACATCGAACACTGAAGCTTTCTTT.

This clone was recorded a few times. The CDR3 loop reads CASSFGTASSYEQYF. In DNA form, the CDR3 reads TGTGCCAGCAGCTTCGGGACAGCGAGCTCCTACGAGCAGTACTTC. The V and J genes are TRBV5-6 and TRBJ2-7; 7 nucleotides agree with TRBD1. From germline, CDR1 is SGHDT and CDR2 YYEEEE. This CDR3 is built from 15 residues. V lost 2 bases to trimming and J lost 0 bases; unmatched junction nucleotides: 5.